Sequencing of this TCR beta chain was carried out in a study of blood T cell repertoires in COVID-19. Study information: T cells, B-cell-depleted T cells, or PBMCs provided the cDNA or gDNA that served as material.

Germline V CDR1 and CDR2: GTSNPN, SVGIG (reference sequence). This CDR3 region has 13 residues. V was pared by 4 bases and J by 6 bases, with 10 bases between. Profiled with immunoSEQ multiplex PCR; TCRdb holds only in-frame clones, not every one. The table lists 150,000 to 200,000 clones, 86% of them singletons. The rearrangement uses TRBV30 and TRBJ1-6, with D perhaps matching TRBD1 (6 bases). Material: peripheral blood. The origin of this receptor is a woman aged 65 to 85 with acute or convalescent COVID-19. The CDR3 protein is CAWMTGFNSPLHF. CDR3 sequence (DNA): TGTGCCTGGATGACAGGCTTTAATTCACCCCTCCACTTT.